The 30 T cell receptor beta chains listed next were all sequenced from one sample in a study of CD8+ T cells in alopecia areata. RNA extraction and reverse transcription yielded cDNA as sequencing template. Clones were sequenced by immunoSEQ multiplex PCR, and TCRdb holds only the in-frame ones, with some missing. Among over 100,000 clones, roughly three fifths were seen once, and the ten largest hold more than 9%. The treatment: oral pan-JAK inhibitor, 5-10 mg twice daily. The sample consisted of CD8+ T cells sorted from blood, taken at week 24, from a patient treated with tofacitinib. These receptors were obtained from a human donor with alopecia areata.

This clone came up a few times. CDR3 coding DNA: TGTGCCAGCAGCGACCCGCCGGAGACAGGGGACACCGGGGAGCTGTTTTTT. It specifies CASSDPPETGDTGELFF. The chain links TRBV9 to TRBJ2-2, with TRBD1 matching over 8 bases. J gave up 3 bases and V 3 bases, and 10 bases lay outside the gene matches. The CDR3 sequence is 17 residues long. In germline, CDR1 is SGDLS, CDR2 YYNGEE.

This clone was recorded once. The chain carries TRBV2 and TRBJ2-7, with D perhaps assigned TRBD1 or TRBD2 (5 bases each). This CDR3 spans 15 amino acids. V lost 3 bases, J lost 2 bases, and 14 bases lay in between. CDR1 SNHLY and CDR2 FYNNEI come from the germline V gene. The CDR3 loop reads CASSDVGALTYEQYF. In nucleotides, the CDR3 is TGTGCCAGCAGTGATGTCGGGGCGCTGACCTACGAGCAGTACTTC.

This clone has just one count. This rearrangement joins TRBV6-1 to TRBJ1-1; D possibly corresponds to TRBD1 (5 bases). Trimming removed 3 bases from V and 2 bases from J, with 16 bases in between. The V gene's germline CDR1 is MNHNS and CDR2 SASEGT. The CDR3 totals 16 residues. The CDR3 here is CASSEYGREGNTEAFF. CDR3 coding DNA: TGTGCCAGCAGTGAGTATGGCAGGGAGGGAAACACTGAAGCTTTCTTT.

The CDR3 reads CASSTGTTASYEQYF. The CDR3 DNA follows: TGTGCCAGCAGTACCGGGACTACCGCTTCCTACGAGCAGTACTTC. The chain combines TRBV6-5 with TRBJ2-7, with 7 bases lining up with TRBD2. The CDR3 contains 15 residues. Per germline, CDR1 MNHEY and CDR2 SVGAGI. Trimming took 5 bases from V and 1 from J; bases not matched to a gene: 8.

V and J are TRBV11-2 and TRBJ1-4; D gene unclear. Between the trimmed V and J ends, which lost 4 bases and 8 bases, there was a span of 14 bases. This CDR3 has 14 residues. Germline values: CDR1 SGHAT, CDR2 FQNNGV. The CDR3 DNA is TGTGCCAGCAGCTCACCGGGCCCTAGAGAAAAACTGTTTTTT. Amino acids: CASSSPGPREKLFF.

This clone has a handful of counts. The chain combines TRBV10-2 with TRBJ2-1; no clear D gene. Looked up from germline, CDR1 is WSHSY and CDR2 is SAAADI. Trimming pared 8 bases from V and 5 bases from J, leaving 16 bases between. The CDR3 sequence is 14 residues long. The CDR3 loop reads CASSVSSWDNEQFF. The CDR3 DNA reads TGCGCCAGCTCCGTCTCGTCGTGGGACAATGAGCAGTTCTTC.

The sample holds a few counts of this clone. The rearrangement joins TRBV5-8 to TRBJ1-5; a possible D gene is TRBD1 (6 bases). The germline CDR1 and CDR2 sequences are SGHTS and YDEGEE. There are 16 residues in the CDR3. Trimming took off 1 base at V and 5 bases at J, with 16 bases between the two ends. The CDR3 reads CASSLMAGGAHQPQHF. In nucleotides, the CDR3 is TGTGCCAGCAGCTTGATGGCGGGGGGGGCGCATCAGCCCCAGCATTTT. The complete variable domain, with remaining parts taken from reference TRBV5-8 and TRBJ1-5, reads EAGVTQSPTHLIKTRGQQATLRCSPISGHTSVYWYQQALGLGLQFLLWYDEGEERNRGNFPPRFSGRQFPNYSSELNVNALELEDSALYLCASSLMAGGAHQPQHFGDGTRLSIL.

The chain is built from TRBV27 and TRBJ2-1; 7 nucleotides match TRBD2. CDR3 length: 14 amino acids. V lost 6 bases and J lost 5; bases outside the gene matches: 7. Germline V gives CDR1 MNHEY, CDR2 SMNVEV (reference sequence). CDR3: CASSLAEPNNEQFF. The CDR3 bases are TGTGCCAGCAGCCTAGCGGAACCTAACAATGAGCAGTTCTTC.

The chain uses TRBV2 and TRBJ2-3; D perhaps matches TRBD1 (6 bases). V lost 4 bases to trimming and J lost 4 bases, with 15 bases between them. The CDR3 runs to 15 residues. Germline V gene data show CDR1 as SNHLY and CDR2 as FYNNEI. The CDR3 sequence: CASSGQVVDADTQYF. In nucleotides, the CDR3 is TGTGCCAGCAGTGGACAGGTTGTAGACGCAGATACGCAGTATTTT.

DNA for the CDR3: TGCGCCAGCAGCCAACTTGACAGGAACTATGGCTACACCTTC. Translated, it gives CASSQLDRNYGYTF. The genes are TRBV4-3 and TRBJ1-2; TRBD1 is a possible D gene (6 bases). Per germline, CDR1 LGHNA and CDR2 YSLEER. V lost 2 bases and J 2 bases, leaving 9 bases between the germline ends. The CDR3 is 14 residues long.

This clone was found once. The chain has TRBV6-4 and TRBJ1-5; D not resolved. The CDR3 extends over 14 amino acids. Per germline, CDR1 MRHNA and CDR2 SNTAGT. Trimming removed 4 bases from V and 2 bases from J, with 9 bases in between. The CDR3: CASSGFDGNQPQHF. In DNA, the CDR3 is TGTGCCAGCAGTGGGTTCGATGGCAATCAGCCCCAGCATTTT.

Of note for this clone: The junction departs from germline at one end; a sequencing error may be responsible. The chain joins TRBV9 to TRBJ2-7; TRBD1 aligns across 10 bases. Looked up from germline, CDR1 is SGDLS and CDR2 is YYNGEE. This CDR3 has 14 residues. CDR3 sequence: CASSSGQGSYERYF. The CDR3 DNA reads as TGTGCCAGCAGCTCGGGACAGGGGTCCTACGAGCGGTACTTC.

This clone was recorded once. The chain employs TRBV13 and TRBJ2-6; D is possibly TRBD1 (5 bases). The CDR3 is 15 residues long. Germline-derived CDR1 and CDR2 are PRHDT and FYEKMQ (reference sequence). The V gene lost 6 bases and the J gene lost 1 base, with 10 bases spanning the gap. This chain's CDR3 is CASSLRESGANVLTF. The CDR3 DNA reads TGTGCCAGCAGTCTCAGGGAATCTGGGGCCAACGTCCTGACTTTC.

This clone has a handful of counts. The CDR3 protein is CASSLTGGGEQYF. CDR3 nucleotides: TGTGCCAGCAGCCTAACAGGGGGCGGCGAGCAGTACTTC. V usage is TRBV27 and J usage is TRBJ2-7, with 9 positions matching TRBD1. Losses at the gene ends were 6 bases for V and 6 bases for J; bases not matched to a gene: 6. Germline values: CDR1 MNHEY, CDR2 SMNVEV (reference sequence). The CDR3 contains 13 residues.

The V and J genes are TRBV7-9 and TRBJ2-3; D unclear. The CDR3 loop spans 15 amino acids. CDR1 SEHNR and CDR2 FQNEAQ come from the germline V gene (reference sequence). Trimming removed 4 bases at V and 1 base at J, with 12 bases between. The CDR3 protein is CASSSRVGGTDTQYF. DNA of the CDR3: TGTGCCAGCAGCTCAAGGGTAGGAGGCACAGATACGCAGTATTTT.

This clone was observed a handful of times. The chain has TRBV4-3 and TRBJ1-3; D is uncertain. The V end was cut by 2 bases, the J end by 0 bases, with 11 bases between. The CDR3 runs 16 residues. Germline values: CDR1 LGHNA, CDR2 YSLEER. The CDR3 nucleotides read TGCGCCAGCAGCCAATCGGCCGACCACTCTGGAAACACCATATATTTT. It translates to CASSQSADHSGNTIYF.

V is TRBV13 and J is TRBJ2-1; D may be TRBD1 (5 bases). Looked up from germline, CDR1 is PRHDT and CDR2 is FYEKMQ (reference sequence). Trimming removed 5 bases from V and 4 bases from J, with 12 bases in between. This CDR3 spans 14 amino acids. The CDR3 sequence is CASSRGLQYNEQFF. The CDR3, as DNA: TGTGCCAGCAGCAGGGGTCTACAGTACAATGAGCAGTTCTTC.

The V and J genes are TRBV13 and TRBJ2-4; 7 bases map to TRBD2. With V trimmed by 5 bases and J by 0 bases, 7 bases remained unmatched. The CDR3 totals 16 residues. The germline V gene encodes CDR1 PRHDT and CDR2 FYEKMQ (reference sequence). CDR3 coding DNA: TGTGCCAGCAGCCTCCGGACTAGTTCAGCCAAAAACATTCAGTACTTC. This translates into CASSLRTSSAKNIQYF.

The chain carries TRBV6-5 and TRBJ1-1, with unresolved D. V shed 5 bases and J shed 1 base, with 11 bases lying between them. CDR1 and CDR2 from the germline V gene are MNHEY and SVGAGI. This CDR3 has 14 residues. CDR3: CASSPQERNTEAFF. As DNA, the CDR3 is TGTGCCAGCAGTCCCCAAGAGAGGAACACTGAAGCTTTCTTT.

This clone has just a few counts. The gene calls are TRBV9 and TRBJ2-3, with D perhaps matching TRBD1 (6 bases). Trimming cost V 3 bases and J 2 bases, with 10 bases left between them. The V gene's germline CDR1 is SGDLS and CDR2 YYNGEE. The CDR3 is made up of 14 amino acids. The CDR3 sequence is CASSGRDNTDTQYF. The CDR3, as DNA: TGTGCCAGCAGCGGCCGGGACAACACAGATACGCAGTATTTT.

The V gene is TRBV6-5, the J gene TRBJ1-5; possibly TRBD1 for D (6 bases). Trimming removed 6 bases at V and 0 bases at J, with 12 bases between. This CDR3 is 15 amino acids long. CDR1 MNHEY and CDR2 SVGAGI come from the germline V gene. The CDR3: CASRQQGNSNQPQHF. DNA of the CDR3: TGTGCCAGCAGACAACAGGGAAATAGCAATCAGCCCCAGCATTTT.

The chain combines TRBV25-1 with TRBJ2-5; 7 bases align to TRBD2. V lost 3 bases to trimming and J lost 1 base; unmatched junction nucleotides: 2. The CDR3 is 14 amino acids. The germline V gene has CDR1 MGHDK and CDR2 SYGVNS. Here the CDR3 reads CASSDLAAQETQYF. The CDR3 bases are TGTGCCAGCAGTGATCTAGCGGCCCAAGAGACCCAGTACTTC.

The sample holds a few counts of this clone. The chain's CDR3 is CASSYREVYEQYF. For the CDR3, the DNA is TGTGCCAGCAGTTACCGGGAGGTCTACGAGCAGTACTTC. The rearrangement joins TRBV6-5 to TRBJ2-7; 7 bases agree with TRBD2. CDR3 length equals 13 residues. Germline assignment: CDR1 MNHEY and CDR2 SVGAGI. Germline trimming cut 2 bases from V and 3 bases from J; bases unmatched to any gene: 1.

The gene calls are TRBV5-1 and TRBJ1-1; 9 positions match TRBD1. Germline V lookup: CDR1 SGHRS, CDR2 YFSETQ. Trimming cost V 3 bases and J 4 bases; bases outside gene matches: 1. The CDR3 totals 13 residues. CDR3 residues: CASSWTGATEAFF. CDR3 in DNA: TGCGCCAGCAGCTGGACAGGGGCCACTGAAGCTTTCTTT.

This clone showed up just once. The chain links TRBV30 to TRBJ1-2; D not certain. Germline CDR1 GTSNPN, CDR2 SVGIG (reference sequence). V lost 6 bases and J 2 bases, leaving 10 bases between the germline ends. The CDR3 covers 12 residues. The CDR3: CACDWVNYGYTF. In nucleotides, the CDR3 is TGTGCCTGTGACTGGGTAAACTATGGCTACACCTTC.

A few counts support this clone. V gene TRBV21-1 combines with J gene TRBJ2-5; the D call of TRBD1 is as the table states it, not checked on the DNA. TRBV21-1 is deemed a pseudogene. This CDR3 is built from 13 residues. CDR3 protein: CASSKNRVKTQYF. In DNA, the CDR3 is TGTGCCAGCAGCAAAAACAGGGTAAAGACCCAGTACTTC.

J is TRBJ2-7 and V is TRBV27, with 11 positions matching TRBD2. The germline V gene encodes CDR1 MNHEY and CDR2 SMNVEV (reference sequence). With V trimmed by 7 bases and J by 2 bases, 10 bases remained unmatched. The CDR3 is made up of 16 amino acids. The CDR3 region has the DNA TGTGCCAGCACCCGGTTAGCGGGGGGGCCCCCCTACGAGCAGTACTTC. Translation gives CASTRLAGGPPYEQYF.

V is TRBV5-4 and J is TRBJ2-7; D is undetermined. Trimming took off 2 bases at V and 2 bases at J, with 17 bases between the two ends. The CDR3 is 16 amino acids. Germline CDR1 and CDR2: SGHNT and YYREEE (reference sequence). DNA of the CDR3: TGTGCCAGCAGCTTTGGAGTCAGAAGGCCTCCCTACGAGCAGTACTTC. It specifies CASSFGVRRPPYEQYF.

The chain uses TRBV27 and TRBJ2-5; D is ambiguous. Germline CDR1 MNHEY, CDR2 SMNVEV (reference sequence). The CDR3 sequence is 14 residues long. V shed 6 bases and J shed 5 bases, with 16 bases lying between them. In DNA form, the CDR3 reads TGTGCCAGCAGCCCCTACCCCCTTGAGGAGACCCAGTACTTC. As protein: CASSPYPLEETQYF.

The rearrangement joins TRBV4-2 to TRBJ2-1, with D possibly matching TRBD2 (5 bases). There are 13 residues in the CDR3. V lost 1 base to trimming and J lost 7 bases, with 8 bases between them. Germline-derived CDR1 and CDR2 are LGHNA and YNFKEQ. CDR3 region: CASSQGRGNEQFF. The CDR3 DNA reads as TGTGCCAGCAGCCAAGGACGGGGTAATGAGCAGTTCTTC.